Each of the 14 T cell receptor beta chains below was sequenced from the same sample in a study of blood T cells in healthy people across ages. The authors ran a second PCR of roughly 6 to 12 cycles using a sample-barcoded 5' primer and a J-beta primer mix. One entry per CDR3 protein, called by TCRdb with MiXCR from the 5' RACE reads. Among around 800,000 distinct CDR3 sequences, 46% were seen once, and the ten largest hold around a sixth. The material sequenced was blood. These receptor sequences come from an elderly man in good health.

This chain links TRBV18 with TRBJ1-1, with D possibly TRBD1 on 5 matching bases. There are 15 residues in the CDR3. Germline V gene sequence: CDR1 KGHSH, CDR2 LQKENI. Trimming left V 0 bases short and J 4 bases short, with 12 bases between. The DNA for the CDR3 is TGTGCCAGCTCACCACCGGTAGGGGCGCCCACTGAAGCTTTCTTT. Translating gives CASSPPVGAPTEAFF.

This chain uses TRBV7-3 with TRBJ2-2; 10 nucleotides align to TRBD1. V lost 5 bases, J lost 4 bases, and 4 bases stayed unmatched. Germline V lookup: CDR1 SGHTA, CDR2 FQGTGA. The CDR3 runs to 15 residues. The CDR3 protein is CASSADRGPTGELFF. The CDR3 DNA reads TGTGCCAGCAGCGCCGACAGGGGGCCCACCGGGGAGCTGTTTTTT.

The chain has TRBV29-1 and TRBJ2-1; D might be TRBD2 (6 bases). Trimming cost V 3 bases and J 1 base, with 10 bases left between them. The germline V gene has CDR1 SQVTM and CDR2 ANQGSEA. This CDR3 has 14 amino acids. The CDR3 sequence: CSVEAGRSYNEQFF. CDR3 DNA sequence: TGCAGCGTTGAGGCAGGGAGGTCCTACAATGAGCAGTTCTTC.

This clonotype was seen at least ten times. The chain carries TRBV29-1 and TRBJ1-2; D might be TRBD1 (5 bases). The germline V gene has CDR1 SQVTM and CDR2 ANQGSEA. This CDR3 has 13 residues. Trimming shortened V by 1 base and J by 2 bases, and 8 bases separated the two germline ends. The CDR3 loop reads CSVEGQRNYGYTF. The CDR3 DNA reads TGCAGCGTTGAAGGACAGAGAAACTATGGCTACACCTTC.

The chain combines TRBV5-5 with TRBJ2-1, with D hard to call. V was trimmed by 0 bases and J by 3 bases, leaving 7 bases between them. CDR3 size: 14 residues. Germline values: CDR1 SGHKS, CDR2 YYEKEE (reference sequence). CDR3 in amino acids: CASSLGRGYNEQFF. The CDR3 region has the DNA TGTGCCAGCAGCTTGGGACGAGGCTACAATGAGCAGTTCTTC.

This clonotype occurred a few times. This chain joins TRBV3-1 and TRBJ2-7, with 7 bases matching TRBD1. Trimming took 4 bases from V and 9 from J; bases not matched to a gene: 12. This CDR3 is 14 amino acids long. Germline V CDR1 and CDR2: LGHDT, YNNKEL (reference sequence). The CDR3 DNA reads TGTGCCAGCAGCCCACGACAGGGTTTCAACGGGCAGTACTTC. Translated: CASSPRQGFNGQYF.

This clonotype was recorded a few times. V is TRBV29-1 and J is TRBJ2-7; perhaps D is TRBD1 or TRBD2 (5 bases each). From germline, CDR1 is SQVTM and CDR2 ANQGSEA. The CDR3 has 13 residues. Deletions cut 6 bases from V and 3 bases from J, with 15 bases between. Here the CDR3 DNA reads TGCAGCGTAGGGGCTCTGGGGAGCTACGAGCAGTACTTC. This translates into CSVGALGSYEQYF.

V and J are TRBV7-3 and TRBJ2-5; 13 bases fit TRBD2. This CDR3 is built from 17 residues. The V segment lost 5 bases and the J segment 0 bases; nucleotides outside the gene matches: 6. Per the germline V gene, CDR1 is SGHTA and CDR2 is FQGTGA. The CDR3 here is CASSVGLAGEYQETQYF. As DNA, the CDR3 is TGTGCCAGCAGCGTCGGACTAGCGGGGGAGTACCAAGAGACCCAGTACTTC.

The V gene is TRBV21-1, the J gene TRBJ2-7; the listed D gene, TRBD1, was not tested against the DNA. TRBV21-1 is shown as a pseudogene. The CDR3 consists of 17 residues. CDR3 sequence reads: CASSKIPDKPPSYEQYF. In nucleotides, the CDR3 is TGTGCCAGCAGCAAAATCCCCGACAAGCCCCCTTCCTACGAGCAGTACTTC.

In this sample, this clonotype turned up a few times. This sequence may be a read error, since a much larger clone differs from it by one base. The V call is TRBV27, the J call TRBJ1-2; D unresolved. Per the germline V gene, CDR1 is MNHEY and CDR2 is SMNVEV (reference sequence). This CDR3 contains 13 residues. This chain's CDR3 is CASSPTPVYGCTF. Written as DNA, the CDR3 is TGTGCCAGCAGTCCGACGCCCGTCTATGGCTGCACCTTC.

This clonotype has a count of ten or more. This chain connects TRBV29-1 to TRBJ1-2, with D perhaps TRBD1 (6 bases). The CDR3 contains 13 residues. Germline V gene lookup returns CDR1 SQVTM and CDR2 ANQGSEA. V gave up 4 bases and J gave up 3 bases, with 12 bases separating them. The CDR3 sequence is CSVVVQGDYGYTF. CDR3 bases: TGCAGCGTTGTTGTACAGGGCGACTATGGCTACACCTTC.

This clonotype has more than one count but fewer than ten. The chain carries TRBV7-2 and TRBJ2-3; 9 nucleotides agree with TRBD2. The CDR3 extends over 17 amino acids. Germline assignment: CDR1 SGHTA and CDR2 FQGNSA. The V segment lost 5 bases and the J segment 4 bases; nucleotides outside the gene matches: 13. The chain's CDR3 is CASSGRGVAGVPDTQYF. The CDR3 DNA is TGTGCCAGCAGCGGGCGGGGAGTAGCGGGAGTGCCAGATACGCAGTATTTT.

The rearrangement joins TRBV7-2 to TRBJ2-5; D unresolved. With 3 bases removed from V and 11 bases from J, the gap between germline ends came to 16 bases. Per the germline V gene, CDR1 is SGHTA and CDR2 is FQGNSA. The CDR3 runs 13 residues. The CDR3 protein is CASSFKSGDEQYF. The CDR3 DNA is TGTGCCAGCAGCTTCAAGTCGGGCGATGAGCAGTACTTC.

The J gene is TRBJ2-7, the V gene TRBV29-1, with TRBD1 matching over 8 bases. The V gene's germline CDR1 is SQVTM and CDR2 ANQGSEA. The V gene end was trimmed by 3 bases and the J gene end by 0 bases; junction bases not matched to a gene: 4. The CDR3 loop spans 14 amino acids. CDR3 sequence (DNA): TGCAGCGTTGAGCGGACAGGGAGCTCCTACGAGCAGTACTTC. This encodes CSVERTGSSYEQYF.